This T cell receptor beta chain was recorded in a study of blood T cells in healthy people across ages. General study points: Diversity was higher, and naive CD4+ cells more numerous, in long-lived donors than in aged donors.

Alongside a J-beta primer mix, a sample-barcoded 5' primer served in a second PCR lasting about 7 to 11 cycles. Each cDNA molecule carried a tag from a template-switch adaptor that contained 12 random nucleotides. Paired-end reads containing CDR3 totaled no fewer than 3 million for each sample. TCRdb re-called the 5' RACE reads with MiXCR, one entry per CDR3 protein. The table includes 1.5 million to 2 million distinct CDR3 sequences, under 30% detected once. The ends were cut back, 2 bases at V and 7 bases at J, with 7 bases in the middle. CDR3 size: 12 residues. CDR1 is MDHEN and CDR2 is SYDVKM in the germline V gene. As for this clonotype: Its target is not known.

The total RNA that was extracted per sample amounted to at least 5 micrograms. The clonotype was recovered from a woman younger than 45 in good health. Sequencing was performed on blood. This chain uses TRBV28 with TRBJ2-3; no reliable D call. Written as DNA, the CDR3 is TGTGCCAGCAGTTTAATACCGAATACGCAGTATTTT. It encodes CASSLIPNTQYF. Full variable domain (missing parts from reference TRBV28 and TRBJ2-3): DVKVTQSSRYLVKRTGEKVFLECVQDMDHENMFWYRQDPGLGLRLIYFSYDVKMKEKGDIPEGYSVSREKKERFSLILESASTNQTSMYLCASSLIPNTQYFGPGTRLTVL.